A selection of T cell receptor beta chains follows, all from one sample in a study of cytomegalovirus exposure and HLA in healthy donors. Assay used: immunoSEQ multiplex PCR; TCRdb lists only in-frame clones, some missing. The profile covers about 150,000 clones, with approximately 74% appearing a single time and 2.8% taken by the ten largest. Material for sequencing was PBMCs. Receptors were obtained from a man between 18 and 29 years old in good health and CMV-seronegative. Each CDR3 is given without its conserved first and last residue.

>TRBJ2-2|TRBV7-7|14
ASSPSVAGGHGELF
>TRBJ2-1|TRBV5-1|15
ASSLVQGLSSYNEQF
>TRBJ1-2|TRBV28|12
ASSSGATNYGYT
>TRBJ2-5|TRBV5-1|12
ASSTADWQEAQY
>TRBJ2-3|TRBV7-2|13
ASSFDPPGLAPQY
>TRBJ1-2|TRBV19|12
ASQDRAIEGGYT
>TRBJ1-4|TRBV5-1|15
ASSLGGQGLNGEKLF
>TRBJ1-1|TRBV4-1|14
ASSQDSREWNTEAF
>TRBJ2-7|TRBV14|13
ASGQGWTGLGEQY
>TRBJ2-2|TRBV6-4|12
ASSPGQDTGELF
>TRBJ1-2|TRBV5-1|13
ASNPGQGVNVGYT
>TRBJ1-2|TRBV5-1|13
ASSLPYGASYGYT
>TRBJ2-1|TRBV5-1|15
ASSLAGFSGSYNEQF
>TRBJ2-5|TRBV11-2|13
ASSFPDRGMETQY
>TRBJ2-2|TRBV11-3|15
ASSLVRLAGDTGELF
>TRBJ2-6|TRBV28|13
ASSLGPSGANVLT
>TRBJ1-1|TRBV20-1|9
GGRLNTEAF
>TRBJ1-2|TRBV28|9
ASSQTGQGD
>TRBJ1-3|TRBV19|13
ASSWTGTFGNTIY
>TRBJ1-6|TRBV5-1|12
ASSNQGGGSPLH
>TRBJ1-2|TRBV5-1|13
ASSPVEGANYGYT
>TRBJ1-5|TRBV6-5|10
ASRGPNQPQH
>TRBJ2-5|TRBV5-1|11
ASSSGSEETQY
>TRBJ1-1|TRBV28|10
ASSDRVAEAF
>TRBJ2-7|TRBV15|13
ATSSRGGPFYEQY
>TRBJ1-2|TRBV18|12
ASSPLDSRYGYT
>TRBJ2-5|TRBV12-5|11
ASGRGIGETQY
>TRBJ1-4|TRBV2|12
ASARGTGREKLF
>TRBJ2-3|TRBV27|13
ASSSRAPSTDTQY
>TRBJ2-1|TRBV4-1|13
ASSPLAGGYNEQF
>TRBJ2-2|TRBV5-1|14
ASSLGQESNTGELF
>TRBJ1-1|TRBV5-1|12
ASSLQGARTEAF
>TRBJ2-5|TRBV4-2|14
ASSQEVSGSGETQY
>TRBJ1-1|TRBV7-3|15
ASSLTGGAGKGTEAF
>TRBJ2-1|TRBV6-4|12
ASRDSARPNEQF
>TRBJ2-2|TRBV18|14
ASSPYLDRDTGELF
>TRBJ2-1|TRBV11-3|14
ASSARGSGVNNEQF
>TRBJ2-7|TRBV19|12
ASHETGYSYEQY
>TRBJ1-4|TRBV18|14
ASSLDDRPTNEKLF
>TRBJ2-7|TRBV2|10
ASSSNGYEQY
>TRBJ2-5|TRBV6-1|13
AKMDRTGGLETQY
>TRBJ2-1|TRBV7-6|14
ASSLVQAGGWSEQF
>TRBJ2-4|TRBV13|12
ASTGINDRNIQY
>TRBJ1-1|TRBV27|10
ASSVPGTEAF
>TRBJ1-1|TRBV7-9|11
ASSLAFDTEAF
>TRBJ2-4|TRBV5-4|14
AVKNRGNIAKNIQY
>TRBJ2-2|TRBV28|12
ASGPGGIDGELF
>TRBJ2-5|TRBV6-5|14
ASSYSPREPAETQY